These 10 T cell receptor beta chains share one sample of origin, sequenced in a study of blood T cell repertoires in COVID-19. Measured with immunoSEQ multiplex PCR; TCRdb has only the in-frame clones, and not every one. The sample carries hundreds of thousands of clones, 89% recorded once. The sample was peripheral blood. These receptors were collected from an older woman with acute or convalescent COVID-19.

This rearrangement joins TRBV3-1 (or the pseudogene TRBV3-2) to TRBJ1-1, with unresolved D. The CDR3 is 12 amino acids. Germline CDR1 and CDR2: LGHDT and YNNKEL (reference sequence). V shed 2 bases and J shed 5 bases, with 6 bases lying between them. CDR3 DNA: TGTGCCAGCAGCCAACTCACTACTGAAGCTTTCTTT. This sequence encodes CASSQLTTEAFF.

This rearrangement joins TRBV18 to TRBJ2-5; D is uncertain. Germline V gene data show CDR1 as KGHSH and CDR2 as LQKENI. CDR3 length equals 14 residues. V shed 3 bases and J shed 1 base, with 9 bases lying between them. This chain's CDR3 is CASSPGHGQETQYF. The CDR3 coding sequence is TGTGCCAGCTCACCCGGTCATGGCCAAGAGACCCAGTACTTC.

This chain connects TRBV6-5 to TRBJ1-2, with D unclear. Germline lookup yields CDR1 MNHEY and CDR2 SVGAGI. Trimming pared 2 bases from V and 4 bases from J, leaving 8 bases between. The CDR3 spans 13 residues. The CDR3 sequence: CASSYGGIYGYTF. CDR3 bases: TGTGCCAGCAGTTACGGCGGTATCTATGGCTACACCTTC.

DNA for the CDR3: TGTGCCAGCAGGCCCCTCAGCGAGCAGTACTTC. The encoded protein is CASRPLSEQYF. The V gene is TRBV2, the J gene TRBJ2-7; D is ambiguous. The germline CDR1 and CDR2 sequences are SNHLY and FYNNEI. The CDR3 spans 11 residues. Trimming took off 6 bases at V and 6 bases at J, with 9 bases between the two ends.

The genes are TRBV5-1 and TRBJ2-1, with D unclear. Trimming stripped 0 bases from V and 8 bases from J, with 6 bases between. Looked up from germline, CDR1 is SGHRS and CDR2 is YFSETQ. This CDR3 comprises 12 residues. CDR3 region: CASSLALDEQFF. The CDR3 DNA is TGCGCCAGCAGCTTGGCCCTTGATGAGCAGTTCTTC.

The table lists this clone with a count of one. The V gene is TRBV29-1, the J gene TRBJ1-1, with D possibly matching TRBD1 (6 bases). The CDR3 sequence is 12 residues long. The germline CDR1 and CDR2 sequences are SQVTM and ANQGSEA. Trimming took 8 bases from V and 1 from J, leaving 11 bases between them. CDR3 sequence reads: CSLGQTNTEAFF. CDR3 in DNA: TGCAGCCTCGGACAGACGAACACTGAAGCTTTCTTT.

This rearrangement joins TRBV3-1 (or the pseudogene TRBV3-2) to TRBJ1-4; TRBD1 agrees at 7 bases. The germline CDR1 and CDR2 sequences are LGHDT and YNNKEL (reference sequence). The CDR3 runs to 14 residues. V lost 4 bases and J lost 4; bases outside the gene matches: 3. CDR3 protein: CASSLGGRNEKLFF. The CDR3 DNA sequence: TGTGCCAGCAGCCTAGGGGGCCGTAATGAAAAACTGTTTTTT.

V usage is TRBV24-1 and J usage is TRBJ2-1; TRBD2 is a possible D gene (6 bases). Germline-derived CDR1 and CDR2 are KGHDR and SFDVKD. There are 15 residues in the CDR3. Deletions cut 3 bases from V and 1 base from J, with 9 bases between. CDR3 DNA: TGTGCCACCAGTGATAGTGGGACTTCCTACAATGAGCAGTTCTTC. The encoded protein is CATSDSGTSYNEQFF.

This clone was observed a few times. The rearrangement uses TRBV27 and TRBJ1-1; 8 nucleotides line up with TRBD1. The V and J ends lost 6 bases and 10 bases, in that order; junction bases with no gene match: 4. From germline, CDR1 is MNHEY and CDR2 SMNVEV (reference sequence). CDR3 length: 11 amino acids. The CDR3 sequence: CASRDRAGAFF. DNA of the CDR3: TGTGCCAGCAGGGACAGGGCGGGAGCTTTCTTT.

The chain combines TRBV7-2 with TRBJ2-1; 7 positions match TRBD1. Germline V lookup: CDR1 SGHTA, CDR2 FQGNSA. V dropped 5 bases and J dropped 11; count of bases not matched to a gene: 6. This CDR3 is built from 12 residues. CDR3 residues: CASSDTGVQQFF. CDR3 DNA: TGTGCCAGCAGCGACACAGGGGTTCAGCAGTTCTTC.